A selection of T cell receptor beta chains follows, all from one sample in a study of T cells in Graves' hyperthyroidism and ophthalmopathy. TCRdb called the multiplex PCR reads again in MiXCR, with one record for every CDR3 protein. The table shows under 650,000 distinct CDR3 sequences, with 16% occurring only once. Sequenced input: blood. The receptors derive from a woman in her 30s with Graves' hyperthyroidism. CDR3s include the opening cysteine and the closing phenylalanine or tryptophan.

TRBV7-2,TRBJ2-7,CTSSSDWTYYEQYF
TRBV19,TRBJ1-1,CASSPSGGAGTEAFF
TRBV20-1,TRBJ2-3,CSATQGANTDTQYF
TRBV30,TRBJ1-6,CAWNPGHASPPLHF
TRBV7-2,TRBJ2-1,CASSLAVLRDNEQFF
TRBV11-2,TRBJ2-3,CASSSGTGYDTQYF
TRBV5-1,TRBJ2-3,CASKAGGRTDTQYF
TRBV6-1,TRBJ2-7,CASSEVNSIYEQYF
TRBV9,TRBJ1-1,CASSVMATTEAFF
TRBV5-8,TRBJ1-2,CASSSLDRVGGYTF
TRBV20-1,TRBJ2-7,CSARASQGGLSYEQYF
TRBV3-1,TRBJ2-7,CASSKGALTGFVHEQYF
TRBV2,TRBJ2-7,CASSGDSSYEQYF
TRBV10-1,TRBJ2-7,CATSKDSYEQYF
TRBV7-9,TRBJ2-1,CACSLGEGNNEQFF